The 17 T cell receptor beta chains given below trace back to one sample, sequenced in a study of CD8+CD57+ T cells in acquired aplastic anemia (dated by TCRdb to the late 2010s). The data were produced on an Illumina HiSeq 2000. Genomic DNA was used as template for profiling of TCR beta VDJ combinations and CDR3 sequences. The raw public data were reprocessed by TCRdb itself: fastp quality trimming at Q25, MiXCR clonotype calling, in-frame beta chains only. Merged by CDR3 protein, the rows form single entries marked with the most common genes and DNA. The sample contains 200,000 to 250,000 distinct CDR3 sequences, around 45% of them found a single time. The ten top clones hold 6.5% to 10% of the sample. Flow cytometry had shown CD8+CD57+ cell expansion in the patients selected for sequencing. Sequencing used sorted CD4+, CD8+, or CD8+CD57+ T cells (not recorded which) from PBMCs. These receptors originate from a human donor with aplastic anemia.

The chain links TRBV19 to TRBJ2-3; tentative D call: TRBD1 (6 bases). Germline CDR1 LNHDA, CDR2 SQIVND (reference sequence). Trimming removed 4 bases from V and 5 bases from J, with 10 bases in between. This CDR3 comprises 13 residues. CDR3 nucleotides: TGTGCCAGTAGTAAACAGGGTATAGATACGCAGTATTTT. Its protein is CASSKQGIDTQYF.

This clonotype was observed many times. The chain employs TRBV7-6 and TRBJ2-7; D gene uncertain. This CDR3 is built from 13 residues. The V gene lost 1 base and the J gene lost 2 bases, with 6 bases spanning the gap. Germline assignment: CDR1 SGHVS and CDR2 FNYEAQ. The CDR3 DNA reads TGTGCCAGCAGCTTAGAGGTTACCTACGAGCAGTACTTC. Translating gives CASSLEVTYEQYF.

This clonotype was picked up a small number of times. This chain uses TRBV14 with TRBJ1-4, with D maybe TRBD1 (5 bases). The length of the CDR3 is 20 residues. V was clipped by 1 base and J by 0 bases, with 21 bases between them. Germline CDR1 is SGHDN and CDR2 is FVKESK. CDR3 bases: TGTGCCAGCAGCCAAGCCCCCATCGGGACGCAACCCTCAACTAATGAAAAACTGTTTTTT. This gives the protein CASSQAPIGTQPSTNEKLFF. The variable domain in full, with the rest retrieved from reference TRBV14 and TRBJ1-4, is EAGVTQFPSHSVIEKGQTVTLRCDPISGHDNLYWYRRVMGKEIKFLLHFVKESKQDESGMPNNRFLAERTGGTYSTLKVQPAELEDSGVYFCASSQAPIGTQPSTNEKLFFGSGTQLSVL.

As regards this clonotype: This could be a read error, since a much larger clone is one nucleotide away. The CDR3 bases are TGTGCCGGCAGCCCGGCCACAGGGACGCGGAACACTGAAGCTTTCTTT. Its translation is CAGSPATGTRNTEAFF. The chain is built from TRBV7-9 and TRBJ1-1; D perhaps matches TRBD1 (6 bases). Germline CDR1 is SEHNR and CDR2 is FQNEAQ (reference sequence). The CDR3 spans 16 residues.

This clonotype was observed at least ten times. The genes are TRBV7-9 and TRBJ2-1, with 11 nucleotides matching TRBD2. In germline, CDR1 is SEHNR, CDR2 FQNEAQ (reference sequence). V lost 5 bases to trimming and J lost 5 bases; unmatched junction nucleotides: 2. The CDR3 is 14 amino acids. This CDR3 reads CASSLSGRDNEQFF. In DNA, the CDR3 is TGTGCCAGCAGCCTTAGCGGGAGGGACAATGAGCAGTTCTTC.

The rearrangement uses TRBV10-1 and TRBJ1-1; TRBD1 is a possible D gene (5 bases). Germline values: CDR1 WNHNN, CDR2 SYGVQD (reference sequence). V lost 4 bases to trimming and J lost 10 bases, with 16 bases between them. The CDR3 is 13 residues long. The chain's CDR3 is CASSGGTMGRAFF. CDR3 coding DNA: TGCGCCAGCAGTGGGGGGACGATGGGGAGAGCTTTCTTT.

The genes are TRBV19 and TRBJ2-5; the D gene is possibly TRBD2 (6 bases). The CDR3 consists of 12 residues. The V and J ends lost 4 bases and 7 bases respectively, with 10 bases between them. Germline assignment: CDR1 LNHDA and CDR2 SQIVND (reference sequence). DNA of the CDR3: TGTGCCAGTAGTAGGGGACTCGGGACCCAGTACTTC. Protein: CASSRGLGTQYF. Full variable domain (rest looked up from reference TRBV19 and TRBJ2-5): DGGITQSPKYLFRKEGQNVTLSCEQNLNHDAMYWYRQDPGQGLRLIYYSQIVNDFQKGDIAEGYSVSREKKESFPLTVTSAQKNPTAFYLCASSRGLGTQYFGPGTRLLVL.

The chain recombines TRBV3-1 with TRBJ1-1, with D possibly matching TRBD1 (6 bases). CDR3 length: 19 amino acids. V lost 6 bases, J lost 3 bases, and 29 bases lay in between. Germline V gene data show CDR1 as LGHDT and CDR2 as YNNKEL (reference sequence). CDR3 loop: CASRTSRQDSLSRDTEAFF. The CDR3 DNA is TGTGCCAGCAGAACAAGCAGACAGGACTCTCTCTCTAGGGACACTGAAGCTTTCTTT.

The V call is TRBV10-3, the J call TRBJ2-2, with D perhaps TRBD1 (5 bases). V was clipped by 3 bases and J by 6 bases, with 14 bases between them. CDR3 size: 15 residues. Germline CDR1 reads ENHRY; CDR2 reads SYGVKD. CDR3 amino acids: CAISDVGAGAGELFF. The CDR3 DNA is TGTGCCATCAGTGACGTAGGGGCTGGGGCCGGGGAGCTGTTTTTT.

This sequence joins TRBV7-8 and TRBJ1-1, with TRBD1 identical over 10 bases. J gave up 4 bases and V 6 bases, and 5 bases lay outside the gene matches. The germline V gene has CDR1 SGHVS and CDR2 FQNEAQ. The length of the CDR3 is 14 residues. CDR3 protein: CASSFWTGGTEAFF. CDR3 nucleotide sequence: TGTGCCAGCAGTTTTTGGACAGGGGGCACTGAAGCTTTCTTT.

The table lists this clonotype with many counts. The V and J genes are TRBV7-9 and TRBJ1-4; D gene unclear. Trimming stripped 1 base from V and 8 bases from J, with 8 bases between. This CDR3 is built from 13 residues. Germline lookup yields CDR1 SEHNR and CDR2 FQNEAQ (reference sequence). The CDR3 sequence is CASSLEGGEKLFF. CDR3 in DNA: TGTGCCAGCAGCTTAGAGGGCGGGGAAAAACTGTTTTTT. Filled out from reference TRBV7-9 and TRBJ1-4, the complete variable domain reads DTGVSQNPRHKITKRGQNVTFRCDPISEHNRLYWYRQTLGQGPEFLTYFQNEAQLEKSRLLSDRFSAERPKGSFSTLEIQRTEQGDSAMYLCASSLEGGEKLFFGSGTQLSVL.

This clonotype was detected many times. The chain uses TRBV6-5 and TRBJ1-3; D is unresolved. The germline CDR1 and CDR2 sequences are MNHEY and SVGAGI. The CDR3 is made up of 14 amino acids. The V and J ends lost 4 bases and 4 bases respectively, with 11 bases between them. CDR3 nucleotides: TGTGCCAGCAGTTCAGCATTTCTCGGAAACACCATATATTTT. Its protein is CASSSAFLGNTIYF.

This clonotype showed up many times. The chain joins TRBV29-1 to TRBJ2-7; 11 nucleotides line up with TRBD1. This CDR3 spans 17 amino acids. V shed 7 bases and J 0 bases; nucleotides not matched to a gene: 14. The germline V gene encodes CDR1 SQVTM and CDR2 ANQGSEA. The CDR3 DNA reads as TGCAGCGCCACGACCGGGACAGGGGGTTTTTCCTCCTACGAGCAGTACTTC. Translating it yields CSATTGTGGFSSYEQYF.

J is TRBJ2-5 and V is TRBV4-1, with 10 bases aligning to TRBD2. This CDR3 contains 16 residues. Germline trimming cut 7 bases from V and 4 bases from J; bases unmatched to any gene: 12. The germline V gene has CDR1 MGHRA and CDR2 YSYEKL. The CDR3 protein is CASTVLAGVDAETQYF. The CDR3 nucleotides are TGCGCCAGCACTGTTCTAGCGGGAGTGGATGCAGAGACCCAGTACTTC.

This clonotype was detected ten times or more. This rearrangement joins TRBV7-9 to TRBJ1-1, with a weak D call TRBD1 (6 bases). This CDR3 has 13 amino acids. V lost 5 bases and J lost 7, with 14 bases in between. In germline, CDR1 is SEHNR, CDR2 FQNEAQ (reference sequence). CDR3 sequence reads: CASSTSGVSEAFF. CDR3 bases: TGTGCCAGCAGCACTTCAGGGGTGAGTGAAGCTTTCTTT.

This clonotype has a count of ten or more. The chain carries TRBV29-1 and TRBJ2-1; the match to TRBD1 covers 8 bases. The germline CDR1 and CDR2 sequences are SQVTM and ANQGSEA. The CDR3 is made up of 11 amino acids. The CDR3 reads CRTQGAGEQFF. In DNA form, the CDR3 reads TGCAGAACGCAGGGGGCCGGTGAGCAGTTCTTC.

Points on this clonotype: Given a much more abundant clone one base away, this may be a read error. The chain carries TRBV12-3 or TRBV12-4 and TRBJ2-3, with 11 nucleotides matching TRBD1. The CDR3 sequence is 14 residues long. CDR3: CAGRTGGATDTQYF. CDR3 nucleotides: TGTGCCGGCAGGACAGGGGGCGCAACAGATACGCAGTATTTT.